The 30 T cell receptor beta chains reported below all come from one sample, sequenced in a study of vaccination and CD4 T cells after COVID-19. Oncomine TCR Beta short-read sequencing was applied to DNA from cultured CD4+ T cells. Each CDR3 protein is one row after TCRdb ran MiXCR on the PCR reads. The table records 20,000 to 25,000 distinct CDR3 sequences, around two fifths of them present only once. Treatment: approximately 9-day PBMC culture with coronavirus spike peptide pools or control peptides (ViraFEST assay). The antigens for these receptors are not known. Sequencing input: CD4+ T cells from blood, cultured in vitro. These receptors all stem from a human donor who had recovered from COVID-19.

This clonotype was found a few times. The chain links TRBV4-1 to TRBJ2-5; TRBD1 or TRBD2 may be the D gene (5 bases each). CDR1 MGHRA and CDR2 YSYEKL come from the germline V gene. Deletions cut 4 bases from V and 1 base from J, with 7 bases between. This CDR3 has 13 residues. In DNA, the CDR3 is TGCGCCAGCAGCCGGGGGATCCAAGAGACCCAGTACTTC. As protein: CASSRGIQETQYF.

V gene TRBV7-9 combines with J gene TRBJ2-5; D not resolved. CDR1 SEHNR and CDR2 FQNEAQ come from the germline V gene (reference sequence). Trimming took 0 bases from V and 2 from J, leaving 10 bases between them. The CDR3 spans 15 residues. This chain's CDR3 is CASSLALGRQETQYF. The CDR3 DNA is TGTGCCAGCAGCTTAGCGTTGGGTAGGCAAGAGACCCAGTACTTC.

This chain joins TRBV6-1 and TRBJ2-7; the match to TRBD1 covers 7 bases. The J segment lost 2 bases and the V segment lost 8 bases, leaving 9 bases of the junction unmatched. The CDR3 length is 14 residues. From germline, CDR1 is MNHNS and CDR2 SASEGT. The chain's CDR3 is CASRGRQGPYEQYF. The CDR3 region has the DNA TGTGCCAGCCGTGGGAGACAGGGACCCTACGAGCAGTACTTC.

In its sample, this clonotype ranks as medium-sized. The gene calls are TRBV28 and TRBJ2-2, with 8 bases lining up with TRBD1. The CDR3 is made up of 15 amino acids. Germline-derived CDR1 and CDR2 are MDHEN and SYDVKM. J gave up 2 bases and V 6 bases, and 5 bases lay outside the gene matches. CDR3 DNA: TGTGCCAGCAGGAGGACAGGGCGTAACACCGGGGAGCTGTTTTTT. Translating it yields CASRRTGRNTGELFF.

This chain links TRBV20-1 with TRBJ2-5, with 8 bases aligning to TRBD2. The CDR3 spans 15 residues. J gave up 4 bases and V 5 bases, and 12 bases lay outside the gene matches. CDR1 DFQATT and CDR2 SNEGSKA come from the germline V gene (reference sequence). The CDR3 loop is CSAPLPGTRRETQYF. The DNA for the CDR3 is TGCAGTGCTCCACTTCCCGGGACTAGAAGAGAGACCCAGTACTTC.

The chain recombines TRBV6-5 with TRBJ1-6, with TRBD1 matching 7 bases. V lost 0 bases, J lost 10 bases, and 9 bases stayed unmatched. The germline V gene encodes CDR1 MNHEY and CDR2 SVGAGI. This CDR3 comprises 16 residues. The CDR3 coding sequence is TGTGCCAGCAGTTACTCAGACAGGGTCGCGGCATCACCCCTCCACTTT. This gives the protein CASSYSDRVAASPLHF.

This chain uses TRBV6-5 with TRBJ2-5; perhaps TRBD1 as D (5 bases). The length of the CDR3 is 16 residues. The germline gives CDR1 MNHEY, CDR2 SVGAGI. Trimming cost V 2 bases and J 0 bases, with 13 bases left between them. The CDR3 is CASSYPHGANQETQYF. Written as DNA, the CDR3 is TGTGCCAGCAGTTACCCCCATGGGGCTAACCAAGAGACCCAGTACTTC.

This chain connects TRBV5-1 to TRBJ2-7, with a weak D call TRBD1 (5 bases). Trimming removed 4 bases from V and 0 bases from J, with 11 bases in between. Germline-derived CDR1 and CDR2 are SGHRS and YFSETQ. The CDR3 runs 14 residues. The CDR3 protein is CASSPQGLSYEQYF. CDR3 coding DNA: TGCGCCAGCAGCCCCCAGGGTCTCTCCTACGAGCAGTACTTC. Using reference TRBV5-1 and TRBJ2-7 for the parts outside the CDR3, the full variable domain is KAGVTQTPRYLIKTRGQQVTLSCSPISGHRSVSWYQQTPGQGLQFLFEYFSETQRNKGNFPGRFSGRQFSNSRSEMNVSTLELGDSALYLCASSPQGLSYEQYFGPGTRLTVT.

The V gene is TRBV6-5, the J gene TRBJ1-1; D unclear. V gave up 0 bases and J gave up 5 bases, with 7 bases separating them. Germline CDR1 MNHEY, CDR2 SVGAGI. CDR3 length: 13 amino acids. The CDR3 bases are TGTGCCAGCAGTTACTCGGTTTTGACTGAAGCTTTCTTT. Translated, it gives CASSYSVLTEAFF.

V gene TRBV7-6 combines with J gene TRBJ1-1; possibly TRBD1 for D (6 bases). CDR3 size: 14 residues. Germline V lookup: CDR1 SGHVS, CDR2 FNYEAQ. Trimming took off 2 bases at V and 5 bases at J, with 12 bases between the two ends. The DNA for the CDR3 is TGTGCCAGCAGCTTAAGCAGGGGTGAGACTGAAGCTTTCTTT. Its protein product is CASSLSRGETEAFF.

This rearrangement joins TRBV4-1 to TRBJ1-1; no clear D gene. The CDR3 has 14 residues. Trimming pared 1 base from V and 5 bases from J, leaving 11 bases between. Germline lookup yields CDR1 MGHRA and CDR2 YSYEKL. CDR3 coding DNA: TGCGCCAGCAGCCAAGTGGTAGGGAAGACTGAAGCTTTCTTT. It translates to CASSQVVGKTEAFF.

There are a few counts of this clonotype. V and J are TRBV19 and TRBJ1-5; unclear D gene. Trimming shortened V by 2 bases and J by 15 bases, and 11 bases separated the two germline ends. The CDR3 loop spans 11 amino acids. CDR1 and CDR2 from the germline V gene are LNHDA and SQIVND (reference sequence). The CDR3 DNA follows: TGTGCCAGTAGTATAAACAGTTTCTGGCATTTT. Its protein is CASSINSFWHF.

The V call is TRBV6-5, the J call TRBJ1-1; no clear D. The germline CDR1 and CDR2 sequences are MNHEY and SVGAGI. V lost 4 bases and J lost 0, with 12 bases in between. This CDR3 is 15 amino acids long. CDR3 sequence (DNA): TGTGCCAGCAGTTCCGATAGGACCGTGAACACTGAAGCTTTCTTT. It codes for CASSSDRTVNTEAFF.

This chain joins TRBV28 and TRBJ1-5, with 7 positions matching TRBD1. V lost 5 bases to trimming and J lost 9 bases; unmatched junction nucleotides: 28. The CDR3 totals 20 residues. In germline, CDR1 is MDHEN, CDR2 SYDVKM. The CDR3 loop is CASSPGQVVTGPVYGGPQHF. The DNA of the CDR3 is TGTGCCAGCAGTCCCGGACAGGTCGTGACAGGGCCAGTGTACGGCGGGCCCCAGCATTTT.

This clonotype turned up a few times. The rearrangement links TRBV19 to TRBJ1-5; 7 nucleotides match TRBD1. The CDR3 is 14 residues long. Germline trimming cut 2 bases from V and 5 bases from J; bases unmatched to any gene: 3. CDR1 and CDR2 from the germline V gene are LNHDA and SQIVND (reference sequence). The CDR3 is CASSIRDSHQPQHF. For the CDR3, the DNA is TGTGCCAGTAGTATAAGGGACAGCCATCAGCCCCAGCATTTT.

The CDR3 coding sequence is TGTGCCAGCAGTCTAAGACAGTCTAGCAATCAGCCCCAGCATTTT. It codes for CASSLRQSSNQPQHF. This chain links TRBV27 with TRBJ1-5; perhaps TRBD1 as D (5 bases). CDR1 and CDR2 (germline): MNHEY, SMNVEV (reference sequence). V was cut by 5 bases and J by 0 bases, with 11 bases left in between. This CDR3 region has 15 residues.

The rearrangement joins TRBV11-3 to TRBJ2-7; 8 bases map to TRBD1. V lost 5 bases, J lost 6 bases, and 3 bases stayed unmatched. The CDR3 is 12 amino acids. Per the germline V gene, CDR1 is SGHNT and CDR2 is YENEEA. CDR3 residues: CASSPTGGEQYF. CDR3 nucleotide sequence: TGTGCCAGCAGCCCTACAGGGGGCGAGCAGTACTTC.

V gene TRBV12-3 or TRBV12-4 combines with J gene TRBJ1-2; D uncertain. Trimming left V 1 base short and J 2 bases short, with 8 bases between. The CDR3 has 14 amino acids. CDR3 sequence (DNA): TGTGCCAGCAGTTTAGGGACGGTGAACTATGGCTACACCTTC. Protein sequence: CASSLGTVNYGYTF.

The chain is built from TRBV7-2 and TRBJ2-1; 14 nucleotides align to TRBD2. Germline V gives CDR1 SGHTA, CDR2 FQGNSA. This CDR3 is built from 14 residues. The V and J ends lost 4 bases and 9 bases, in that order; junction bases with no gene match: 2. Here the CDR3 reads CASSSGLAGVEQFF. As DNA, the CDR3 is TGTGCCAGCAGCTCGGGACTAGCGGGAGTTGAGCAGTTCTTC.

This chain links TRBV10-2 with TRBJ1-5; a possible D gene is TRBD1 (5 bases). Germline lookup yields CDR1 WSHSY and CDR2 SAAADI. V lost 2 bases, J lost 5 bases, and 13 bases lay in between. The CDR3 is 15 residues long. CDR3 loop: CASSEHRDRYQPQHF. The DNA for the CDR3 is TGCGCCAGCAGTGAGCACCGGGACCGTTATCAGCCCCAGCATTTT.

In DNA, the CDR3 is TGCGCCAGCAGCCGACAGGGCCACGAGCAGTACTTC. Protein sequence: CASSRQGHEQYF. The chain recombines TRBV5-1 with TRBJ2-7; 7 bases match TRBD1. In germline, CDR1 is SGHRS, CDR2 YFSETQ. After removal of 4 bases from V and 5 bases from J, the junction contained 3 bases not matched to a gene. The CDR3 loop spans 12 amino acids.

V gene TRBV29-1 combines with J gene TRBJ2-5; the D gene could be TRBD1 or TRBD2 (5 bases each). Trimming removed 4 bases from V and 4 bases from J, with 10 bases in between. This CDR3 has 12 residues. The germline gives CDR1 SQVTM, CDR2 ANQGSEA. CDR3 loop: CSVGGSGETQYF. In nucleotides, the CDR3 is TGCAGCGTTGGGGGGTCGGGAGAGACCCAGTACTTC.

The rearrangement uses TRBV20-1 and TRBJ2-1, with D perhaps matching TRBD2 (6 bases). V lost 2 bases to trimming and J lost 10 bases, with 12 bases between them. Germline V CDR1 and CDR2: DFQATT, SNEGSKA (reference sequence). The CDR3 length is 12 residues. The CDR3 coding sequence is TGCAGTGCTAGACTTTCTGGGGGGGAGCAGTTCTTC. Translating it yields CSARLSGGEQFF.

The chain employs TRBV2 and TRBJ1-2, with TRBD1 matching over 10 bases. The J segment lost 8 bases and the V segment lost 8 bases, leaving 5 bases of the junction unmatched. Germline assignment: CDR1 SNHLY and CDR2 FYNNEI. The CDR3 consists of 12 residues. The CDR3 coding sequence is TGTGCCAGCTTTGACAGGGGGCAAGGCTACACCTTC. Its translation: CASFDRGQGYTF. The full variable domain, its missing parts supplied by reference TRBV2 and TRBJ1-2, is EPEVTQTPSHQVTQMGQEVILRCVPISNHLYFYWYRQILGQKVEFLVSFYNNEISEKSEIFDDQFSVERPDGSNFTLKIRSTKLEDSAMYFCASFDRGQGYTFGSGTRLTVV.

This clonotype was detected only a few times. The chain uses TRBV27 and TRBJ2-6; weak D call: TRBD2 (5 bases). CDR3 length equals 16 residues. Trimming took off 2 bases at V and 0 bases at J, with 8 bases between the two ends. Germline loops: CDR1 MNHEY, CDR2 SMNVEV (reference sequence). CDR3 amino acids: CASSLRETSGANVLTF. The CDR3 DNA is TGTGCCAGCAGTTTACGGGAAACCTCTGGGGCCAACGTCCTGACTTTC. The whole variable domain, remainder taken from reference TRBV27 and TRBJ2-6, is EAQVTQNPRYLITVTGKKLTVTCSQNMNHEYMSWYRQDPGLGLRQIYYSMNVEVTDKGDVPEGYKVSRKEKRNFPLILESPSPNQTSLYFCASSLRETSGANVLTFGAGSRLTVL.

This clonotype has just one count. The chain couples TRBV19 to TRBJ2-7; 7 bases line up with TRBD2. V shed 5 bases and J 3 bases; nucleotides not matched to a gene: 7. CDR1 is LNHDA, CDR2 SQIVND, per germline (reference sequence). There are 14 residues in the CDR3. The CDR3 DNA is TGTGCCAGTAGTCTAAGCGGGGAAAACTACGAGCAGTACTTC. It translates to CASSLSGENYEQYF.

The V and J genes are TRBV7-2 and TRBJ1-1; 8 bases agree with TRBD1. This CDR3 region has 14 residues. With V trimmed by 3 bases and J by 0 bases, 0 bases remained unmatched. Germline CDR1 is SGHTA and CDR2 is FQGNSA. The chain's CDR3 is CASSLTGVNTEAFF. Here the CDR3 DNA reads TGTGCCAGCAGCTTGACAGGGGTGAACACTGAAGCTTTCTTT.

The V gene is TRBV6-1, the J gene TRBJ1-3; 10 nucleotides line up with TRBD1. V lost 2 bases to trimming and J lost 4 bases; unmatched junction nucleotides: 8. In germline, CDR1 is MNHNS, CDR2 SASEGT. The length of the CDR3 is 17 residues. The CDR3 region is CASSERGQGKFGNTIYF. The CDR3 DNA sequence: TGTGCCAGCAGTGAACGGGGACAGGGGAAATTCGGAAACACCATATATTTT.

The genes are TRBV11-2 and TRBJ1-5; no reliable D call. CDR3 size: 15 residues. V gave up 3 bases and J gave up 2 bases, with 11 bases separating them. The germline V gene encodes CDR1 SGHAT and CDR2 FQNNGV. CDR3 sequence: CASSFGSIGNQPQHF. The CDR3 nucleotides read TGTGCCAGCAGCTTTGGCAGCATCGGCAATCAGCCCCAGCATTTT. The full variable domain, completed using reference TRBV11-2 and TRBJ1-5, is EAGVAQSPRYKIIEKRQSVAFWCNPISGHATLYWYQQILGQGPKLLIQFQNNGVVDDSQLPKDRFSAERLKGVDSTLKIQPAKLEDSAVYLCASSFGSIGNQPQHFGDGTRLSIL.

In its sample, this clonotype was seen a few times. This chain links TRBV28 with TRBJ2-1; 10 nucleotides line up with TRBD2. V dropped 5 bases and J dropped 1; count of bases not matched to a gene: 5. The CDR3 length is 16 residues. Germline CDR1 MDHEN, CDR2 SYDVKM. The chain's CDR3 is CASSPQGLASYNEQFF. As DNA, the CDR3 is TGTGCCAGCAGTCCACAGGGACTAGCGTCCTACAATGAGCAGTTCTTC.